The 22 T cell receptor beta chains below come from one sample, sequenced in a study of CD8 T cells in Susac syndrome. The authors reverse transcribed roughly 0.5 to 1 ug RNA with random hexamers. Each CDR3 protein gets one entry after TCRdb re-called the immunoSEQ multiplex PCR reads with MiXCR. This sample has about 240,000 distinct CDR3 sequences, with approximately 95% found just once. Sequenced input: CD4+ T cells from PBMCs. The receptors originated from a human donor with Susac syndrome.

V and J are TRBV25-1 and TRBJ2-6, with D maybe TRBD1 (6 bases). CDR3 size: 16 residues. Trimming took off 6 bases at V and 3 bases at J, with 15 bases between the two ends. From germline, CDR1 is MGHDK and CDR2 SYGVNS. The CDR3 bases are TGTGCCAGCAGCTTGACAGGTCTGGTTGGGGCCAACGTCCTGACTTTC. Translation: CASSLTGLVGANVLTF.

This rearrangement joins TRBV5-1 to TRBJ2-3; D call uncertain. V dropped 7 bases and J dropped 2 bases, with 17 bases sitting between them. Germline CDR1 SGHRS, CDR2 YFSETQ. The CDR3 length is 15 residues. This chain's CDR3 is CASSPRAEFTDTQYF. The CDR3 region has the DNA TGCGCCAGCTCACCTCGGGCGGAATTCACAGATACGCAGTATTTT.

The CDR3 DNA sequence: TGCGCCAGCAGCTTGTCGGCCATGGGGAATGAGCAGTTCTTC. It is translated as CASSLSAMGNEQFF. The rearrangement links TRBV5-1 to TRBJ2-1; D not certain. CDR3 length: 14 amino acids. Per germline, CDR1 SGHRS and CDR2 YFSETQ. The V end was cut by 1 base, the J end by 7 bases, with 12 bases between.

The CDR3 reads CASSQDFGVAGPLTGELFF. Written as DNA, the CDR3 is TGTGCCAGCAGCCAAGATTTCGGGGTAGCGGGGCCCTTGACCGGGGAGCTGTTTTTT. This chain links TRBV3-1 with TRBJ2-2, with 8 bases identical to TRBD2. CDR3 length equals 19 residues. V shed 0 bases, J shed 5 bases, and the junction held 14 bases outside the gene matches. The germline V gene encodes CDR1 LGHDT and CDR2 YNNKEL (reference sequence).

This chain connects TRBV9 to TRBJ2-2; D tentatively reads TRBD1 or TRBD2 (5 bases each). The CDR3 loop spans 15 amino acids. The V gene lost 6 bases and the J gene lost 2 bases, with 14 bases spanning the gap. Germline values: CDR1 SGDLS, CDR2 YYNGEE. CDR3 in DNA: TGTGCCAGCACCAGACCCGGGGCCAACACCGGGGAGCTGTTTTTT. Amino acids: CASTRPGANTGELFF.

This chain joins TRBV5-1 and TRBJ2-1, with a possible D match to TRBD1 (5 bases). Trimming pared 7 bases from V and 6 bases from J, leaving 14 bases between. This CDR3 is built from 13 residues. Germline V gene sequence: CDR1 SGHRS, CDR2 YFSETQ. DNA of the CDR3: TGCGCCAGCTCGAGACAGAGTGCCAATGAGCAGTTCTTC. It codes for CASSRQSANEQFF.

This chain connects TRBV29-1 to TRBJ1-2, with D tentatively TRBD1 (5 bases). Germline V CDR1 and CDR2: SQVTM, ANQGSEA. V lost 7 bases to trimming and J lost 4 bases, with 28 bases between them. This CDR3 region has 17 residues. This chain's CDR3 is CSAAQDQPVNGLYGYTF. CDR3 DNA: TGCAGCGCCGCACAGGACCAACCAGTCAATGGCCTCTATGGCTACACCTTC.

The table lists this clonotype with a count of one. The CDR3 loop is CASSPSGPYEQYF. The DNA of the CDR3 is TGTGCCAGCTCACCCTCAGGCCCCTACGAGCAGTACTTC. The chain couples TRBV18 to TRBJ2-7, with no clear D. Looked up from germline, CDR1 is KGHSH and CDR2 is LQKENI. The CDR3 covers 13 residues. V dropped 3 bases and J dropped 2 bases, with 8 bases sitting between them.

V usage is TRBV7-3 and J usage is TRBJ1-3; TRBD1 is a possible D gene (6 bases). The CDR3 totals 14 residues. Trimming took 0 bases from V and 5 from J, leaving 8 bases between them. Germline V gene data show CDR1 as SGHTA and CDR2 as FQGTGA. DNA for the CDR3: TGTGCCAGCAGCTTAACAGGGGACAGAAACACCATATATTTT. As protein: CASSLTGDRNTIYF.

The V gene is TRBV29-1, the J gene TRBJ2-6; the D is unclear. Looked up from germline, CDR1 is SQVTM and CDR2 is ANQGSEA. The ends were cut back, 6 bases at V and 3 bases at J, with 9 bases in the middle. The CDR3 has 13 residues. This CDR3 reads CSVPFFGANVLTF. CDR3 coding DNA: TGCAGCGTGCCCTTCTTTGGGGCCAACGTCCTGACTTTC.

The gene calls are TRBV19 and TRBJ2-3; D might be TRBD2 (6 bases). Germline assignment: CDR1 LNHDA and CDR2 SQIVND (reference sequence). Trimming removed 3 bases at V and 4 bases at J, with 11 bases between. The CDR3 contains 14 residues. DNA of the CDR3: TGTGCCAGTAGTATCGGGGGAACGGCAGATACGCAGTATTTT. This translates into CASSIGGTADTQYF.

The gene calls are TRBV29-1 and TRBJ1-1; D is perhaps TRBD1 (6 bases). Germline V lookup: CDR1 SQVTM, CDR2 ANQGSEA. This CDR3 has 16 residues. V lost 6 bases to trimming and J lost 3 bases, with 23 bases between them. The CDR3 spells CSVDLTGTERDTEAFF. The DNA for the CDR3 is TGCAGCGTCGACCTTACAGGGACGGAGCGGGACACTGAAGCTTTCTTT.

The chain links TRBV25-1 to TRBJ1-2, with 10 bases aligning to TRBD1. This CDR3 contains 15 residues. The V and J ends lost 4 bases and 8 bases, in that order; junction bases with no gene match: 10. Germline values: CDR1 MGHDK, CDR2 SYGVNS. CDR3 amino acids: CASSGSGTGVQGYTF. CDR3 nucleotide sequence: TGTGCCAGCAGTGGCTCCGGGACAGGGGTGCAGGGCTACACCTTC.

The J gene is TRBJ2-1, the V gene TRBV29-1; D gene ambiguous. Germline values: CDR1 SQVTM, CDR2 ANQGSEA. CDR3 size: 14 residues. Deletions cut 5 bases from V and 2 bases from J, with 13 bases between. The CDR3 DNA follows: TGCAGCGTTCAAGGGCCCGGTGCCTACAATGAGCAGTTCTTC. Translation: CSVQGPGAYNEQFF.

The chain joins TRBV2 to TRBJ2-7, with D possibly TRBD1 on 6 matching bases. CDR3 size: 11 residues. V was trimmed by 6 bases and J by 9 bases, leaving 12 bases between them. CDR1 is SNHLY, CDR2 FYNNEI, per germline. This CDR3 is CASRQGIGQYF. CDR3 DNA sequence: TGTGCCAGCAGACAGGGAATCGGGCAGTACTTC.

This clonotype was seen once. The gene calls are TRBV2 and TRBJ2-7, with 8 positions matching TRBD2. The ends lost 8 bases at V and 0 bases at J; junction bases unmatched: 6. The germline V gene has CDR1 SNHLY and CDR2 FYNNEI. This CDR3 has 14 amino acids. The DNA of the CDR3 is TGTGCCAGCCGAGATAGCGGGACCTCCTACGAGCAGTACTTC. Its translation is CASRDSGTSYEQYF.

This chain connects TRBV9 to TRBJ1-3; D is unclear. Trimming stripped 2 bases from V and 3 bases from J, with 6 bases between. Germline V gene data show CDR1 as SGDLS and CDR2 as YYNGEE. The CDR3 is 13 amino acids. The CDR3 loop reads CASSVSGGNTIYF. The CDR3 DNA reads as TGTGCCAGCAGCGTGTCAGGTGGAAACACCATATATTTT.

The chain uses TRBV25-1 and TRBJ1-1; D call uncertain. In germline, CDR1 is MGHDK, CDR2 SYGVNS. Trimming left V 5 bases short and J 2 bases short, with 18 bases between. The CDR3 length is 16 residues. Here the CDR3 DNA reads TGTGCCAGCAGTCCTTTAAAGGGCCTATCAAACACTGAAGCTTTCTTT. Translation: CASSPLKGLSNTEAFF.

The chain uses TRBV20-1 and TRBJ2-7; D possibly corresponds to TRBD1 (5 bases). Germline V gives CDR1 DFQATT, CDR2 SNEGSKA (reference sequence). The CDR3 has 13 amino acids. The germline V and J ends were trimmed by 4 bases and 2 bases, with 12 bases remaining between them. The CDR3 sequence is CSATGIKTYEQYF. In DNA, the CDR3 is TGCAGTGCTACAGGGATTAAGACCTACGAGCAGTACTTC.

The chain has TRBV7-2 and TRBJ2-7; 9 bases match TRBD2. J gave up 2 bases and V 2 bases, and 13 bases lay outside the gene matches. The germline V gene has CDR1 SGHTA and CDR2 FQGNSA. There are 18 residues in the CDR3. The CDR3 DNA reads as TGTGCCAGCAGCTTACCCTACCCGGGAGCTAGCGGGGCCTACGAGCAGTACTTC. This encodes CASSLPYPGASGAYEQYF.

This chain uses TRBV6-1 with TRBJ2-1, with 11 bases that match TRBD2. The CDR3 sequence is 17 residues long. With 7 bases clipped from V and 4 bases from J, the junction kept 12 bases outside the gene matches. Germline assignment: CDR1 MNHNS and CDR2 SASEGT. The CDR3 loop reads CASTPGSSGRGYNEQFF. The DNA of the CDR3 is TGTGCCAGCACCCCGGGAAGTAGCGGGAGGGGGTACAATGAGCAGTTCTTC.

The chain carries TRBV20-1 and TRBJ2-7, with 8 bases that match TRBD2. Looked up from germline, CDR1 is DFQATT and CDR2 is SNEGSKA (reference sequence). V trimming: 5 bases; J trimming: 2 bases; junction bases outside the gene matches: 8. This CDR3 contains 14 residues. The CDR3 DNA reads as TGCAGTGCTCTAAGACTAGCGAGAACCTACGAGCAGTACTTC. As protein: CSALRLARTYEQYF.